These 32 T cell receptor beta chains share one sample of origin, sequenced in a study of blood T cells in healthy people across ages (dated by TCRdb to the mid-2010s). The library came from 5' RACE. Sequencer: Illumina HiSeq 2500. A second about 6 to 11 cycle PCR used a sample-barcoded 5' primer and a J-beta primer mix. TCRdb itself trimmed the public reads at Q25 with fastp, ran MiXCR and retained productive beta chains. Entries are consolidated by CDR3 protein sequence, retaining the most common genes and DNA. A total of about 1.8 million distinct CDR3 sequences appear in this sample, around 50% of them only once. Over 2% of the sample is taken by the ten largest. Sequenced sample: blood. These receptors were taken from a woman between 40 and 55 years old in good health.

The rearrangement uses TRBV6-2 or TRBV6-3 and TRBJ1-1, with 7 positions matching TRBD1. The junction had 8 bases not matched to a gene; V was cut back by 4 bases and J by 0 bases. The CDR3 length is 16 residues. CDR1 and CDR2 (germline): MNHEY, SVGEGT. The CDR3 is CASSWTGRNLNTEAFF. In nucleotides, the CDR3 is TGTGCCAGCAGTTGGACAGGAAGAAACTTGAACACTGAAGCTTTCTTT.

This clonotype was recorded a few times. The rearrangement joins TRBV28 to TRBJ2-5; 7 bases are shared with TRBD2. The CDR3 runs 14 residues. Germline V gene lookup returns CDR1 MDHEN and CDR2 SYDVKM. With 6 bases clipped from V and 3 bases from J, the junction kept 7 bases outside the gene matches. CDR3: CASRRQGGEETQYF. As DNA, the CDR3 is TGTGCCAGCAGACGTCAGGGAGGGGAAGAGACCCAGTACTTC.

The table lists this clonotype with many counts. The chain combines TRBV4-2 with TRBJ2-1, with a possible D match to TRBD2 (5 bases). The CDR3 has 17 amino acids. Trimming took off 1 base at V and 4 bases at J, with 17 bases between the two ends. The germline CDR1 and CDR2 sequences are LGHNA and YNFKEQ. In DNA form, the CDR3 reads TGTGCCAGCAGCCAAGTAGGACTCAGCCACGGTTACAATGAGCAGTTCTTC. Translated, it gives CASSQVGLSHGYNEQFF.

The chain recombines TRBV20-1 with TRBJ1-2; 8 nucleotides match TRBD1. CDR1 DFQATT and CDR2 SNEGSKA come from the germline V gene (reference sequence). CDR3 length equals 13 residues. The ends lost 7 bases at V and 6 bases at J; junction bases unmatched: 10. The CDR3 spells CSEPDRVGNGYTF. CDR3 coding DNA: TGCAGTGAGCCGGACAGGGTGGGGAATGGCTACACCTTC.

The chain is built from TRBV6-6 and TRBJ2-1, with 11 bases identical to TRBD1. The CDR3 loop spans 16 amino acids. V gave up 2 bases and J gave up 4 bases; unmatched junction bases: 4. CDR1 is MNHNY, CDR2 SVGAGI, per germline (reference sequence). In DNA, the CDR3 is TGTGCCAGCAGTTACAGGGGGACAGGGGGTTACAATGAGCAGTTCTTC. Encoded protein: CASSYRGTGGYNEQFF.

In this sample, this clonotype turned up a few times. The chain combines TRBV5-1 with TRBJ2-4; the match to TRBD1 covers 8 bases. The J call may be wrong; the DNA end is better matched by TRBJ2-7. The length of the CDR3 is 15 residues. Looked up from germline, CDR1 is SGHRS and CDR2 is YFSETQ. CDR3 in amino acids: CASSWVRDRSDEQYF. For the CDR3, the DNA is TGCGCCAGCAGCTGGGTCCGGGACAGGAGCGACGAGCAGTACTTC.

The chain carries TRBV6-6 and TRBJ2-4; 11 nucleotides align to TRBD1. Matching the DNA end better, TRBJ2-7 makes the J call doubtful. The germline V gene has CDR1 MNHNY and CDR2 SVGAGI (reference sequence). This CDR3 contains 16 residues. The CDR3 sequence: CASRPTRDRGGYEQYF. CDR3 nucleotide sequence: TGTGCCAGCAGACCAACGAGGGACAGGGGGGGTTACGAGCAGTACTTC.

The rearrangement joins TRBV6-1 to TRBJ2-5; D ambiguous. Trimming cost V 6 bases and J 7 bases, with 15 bases left between them. The CDR3 spans 13 residues. Germline CDR1 and CDR2: MNHNS and SASEGT. DNA for the CDR3: TGTGCCAGCAGGAACGACGGGTCTACGACCCAGTACTTC. This gives the protein CASRNDGSTTQYF.

CDR3 region: CASSLSAGRVYEQYF. CDR3 DNA sequence: TGTGCCAGCAGCTTATCGGCCGGCAGGGTGTACGAGCAGTACTTC. This sequence joins TRBV7-9 and TRBJ2-7, with D maybe TRBD1 (5 bases). Germline V lookup: CDR1 SEHNR, CDR2 FQNEAQ (reference sequence). The ends were cut back, 2 bases at V and 4 bases at J, with 15 bases in the middle. The CDR3 totals 15 residues.

The chain's CDR3 is CASSLVAGYTF. The CDR3 coding sequence is TGTGCCAGCAGCTTAGTGGCTGGCTACACCTTC. The V call is TRBV7-2, the J call TRBJ1-2; D is unresolved. With 1 base removed from V and 7 bases from J, the gap between germline ends came to 4 bases. Germline V gene sequence: CDR1 SGHTA, CDR2 FQGNSA. The CDR3 length is 11 residues. The complete variable domain, with remaining parts taken from reference TRBV7-2 and TRBJ1-2, reads GAGVSQSPSNKVTEKGKDVELRCDPISGHTALYWYRQSLGQGLEFLIYFQGNSAPDKSGLPSDRFSAERTGGSVSTLTIQRTQQEDSAVYLCASSLVAGYTFGSGTRLTVV.

The chain employs TRBV4-1 and TRBJ1-5; D possibly corresponds to TRBD1 (6 bases). Trimming cost V 1 base and J 5 bases, with 12 bases left between them. The CDR3 loop spans 15 amino acids. Per the germline V gene, CDR1 is MGHRA and CDR2 is YSYEKL. CDR3 in DNA: TGCGCCAGCAGCCAAGCTTTGACAGGACATCAGCCCCAGCATTTT. Amino acids: CASSQALTGHQPQHF.

V and J are TRBV11-2 and TRBJ2-1; D is ambiguous. V lost 4 bases, J lost 4 bases, and 14 bases lay in between. CDR1 is SGHAT, CDR2 FQNNGV, per germline. CDR3 size: 15 residues. The CDR3 region has the DNA TGTGCCAGCAGCTCCCCCCGAGGTTTATACAATGAGCAGTTCTTC. Translating gives CASSSPRGLYNEQFF. The variable domain in full, completed from reference TRBV11-2 and TRBJ2-1, reads EAGVAQSPRYKIIEKRQSVAFWCNPISGHATLYWYQQILGQGPKLLIQFQNNGVVDDSQLPKDRFSAERLKGVDSTLKIQPAKLEDSAVYLCASSSPRGLYNEQFFGPGTRLTVL.

V gene TRBV24-1 combines with J gene TRBJ2-5; maybe TRBD1 (6 bases). The CDR3 covers 13 residues. Trimming took off 6 bases at V and 5 bases at J, with 12 bases between the two ends. Germline CDR1 and CDR2: KGHDR and SFDVKD. The DNA of the CDR3 is TGTGCCACCAGTCACAGGGAGAAGGAGACCCAGTACTTC. It translates to CATSHREKETQYF.

Here the CDR3 DNA reads TGTGCCAGCAGTTTAAAACCTCTCTCCTACAATGAGCAGTACTTC. Translating gives CASSLKPLSYNEQYF. The V call is TRBV27, the J call TRBJ2-1; D gene uncertain. The end of the DNA aligns better with TRBJ2-7, so the J call may be wrong. The CDR3 extends over 15 amino acids. Germline V CDR1 and CDR2: MNHEY, SMNVEV (reference sequence).

The chain has TRBV28 and TRBJ2-3, with a possible D match to TRBD2 (5 bases). The CDR3 extends over 16 amino acids. Trimming stripped 2 bases from V and 4 bases from J, with 16 bases between. Germline CDR1 MDHEN, CDR2 SYDVKM. CDR3 nucleotides: TGTGCCAGCAGTTTAAGAGGGCCCTCTCCGGCAGATACGCAGTATTTT. Protein product: CASSLRGPSPADTQYF.

The chain joins TRBV6-1 to TRBJ2-7; D is unclear. The tail of the sequence fits TRBJ2-5 better, so the J call may be wrong. The CDR3 covers 14 residues. From germline, CDR1 is MNHNS and CDR2 SASEGT. The CDR3: CASSEGVGKETQYF. In DNA form, the CDR3 reads TGTGCCAGCAGTGAAGGGGTAGGGAAAGAGACCCAGTACTTC.

This chain links TRBV5-1 with TRBJ2-3; D may match TRBD1 or TRBD2 (5 bases each). This CDR3 has 13 amino acids. Germline V CDR1 and CDR2: SGHRS, YFSETQ. Between the trimmed V and J ends, which lost 3 bases and 6 bases, there was a span of 11 bases. CDR3 sequence reads: CASSWDGVDTQYF. The CDR3 DNA sequence: TGCGCCAGCAGCTGGGACGGAGTGGATACGCAGTATTTT.

This rearrangement joins TRBV12-3 or TRBV12-4 to TRBJ2-2, with D tentatively TRBD1 (6 bases). The CDR3 sequence is 17 residues long. V was shortened by 6 bases and J by 0 bases, with 17 bases between the two germline ends. In DNA, the CDR3 is TGTGCCAGCAGCGCGCTTTTAAGGACAGCGAACACCGGGGAGCTGTTTTTT. Amino acids: CASSALLRTANTGELFF.

This sequence joins TRBV3-1 and TRBJ2-5; the D call may be TRBD1 or TRBD2 (5 bases each). Trimming cost V 0 bases and J 6 bases, with 14 bases left between them. The length of the CDR3 is 15 residues. The germline V gene encodes CDR1 LGHDT and CDR2 YNNKEL (reference sequence). The CDR3 is CASSQEGLAEKTQYF. Here the CDR3 DNA reads TGTGCCAGCAGCCAAGAGGGGCTAGCTGAAAAGACCCAGTACTTC.

The chain is built from TRBV10-3 and TRBJ1-4; TRBD1 matches at 9 bases. V dropped 8 bases and J dropped 6; count of bases not matched to a gene: 7. The germline gives CDR1 ENHRY, CDR2 SYGVKD. The CDR3 has 14 residues. The CDR3 DNA reads as TGTGCCATCGGCCCGGGACAGGGCTATGAAAAACTGTTTTTT. This gives the protein CAIGPGQGYEKLFF.

The V and J genes are TRBV5-1 and TRBJ2-3; unclear D gene. In germline, CDR1 is SGHRS, CDR2 YFSETQ. This CDR3 has 15 amino acids. Deletions cut 4 bases from V and 0 bases from J, with 12 bases between. The CDR3 DNA reads TGCGCCAGCAGCGATGGTGGGTCTAGCACAGATACGCAGTATTTT. It encodes CASSDGGSSTDTQYF.

This clonotype occurred a few times. The chain has TRBV10-3 and TRBJ1-2, with unresolved D. Trimming stripped 10 bases from V and 2 bases from J, with 11 bases between. The CDR3 is made up of 12 amino acids. The V gene's germline CDR1 is ENHRY and CDR2 SYGVKD. The CDR3 DNA reads TGTGCCAACTCGGACGGCAACTATGGCTACACCTTC. Translated, it gives CANSDGNYGYTF.

This chain links TRBV6-4 with TRBJ2-3; 9 bases line up with TRBD1. Germline V gives CDR1 MRHNA, CDR2 SNTAGT. The CDR3 has 15 amino acids. V lost 6 bases, J lost 0 bases, and 4 bases stayed unmatched. The CDR3 protein is CASRGGQGSTDTQYF. The DNA for the CDR3 is TGTGCCAGCAGAGGAGGACAGGGGAGCACAGATACGCAGTATTTT.

The chain links TRBV10-3 to TRBJ2-3; tentatively, D is TRBD2 (5 bases). Germline CDR1 and CDR2: ENHRY and SYGVKD. Trimming stripped 10 bases from V and 2 bases from J, with 13 bases between. This CDR3 contains 13 residues. CDR3 nucleotide sequence: TGTGCCACCCGGACGGAGGACACAGATACGCAGTATTTT. Translation gives CATRTEDTDTQYF.

The J gene is TRBJ2-1, the V gene TRBV5-1; 13 bases align to TRBD2. V lost 4 bases and J lost 6; bases outside the gene matches: 7. The germline V gene has CDR1 SGHRS and CDR2 YFSETQ. This CDR3 is 16 amino acids long. The chain's CDR3 is CASSRLTSGGSNEQFF. Written as DNA, the CDR3 is TGCGCCAGCAGCCGCCTGACTAGCGGGGGGTCCAATGAGCAGTTCTTC.

This clonotype has more than one count but fewer than ten. The chain joins TRBV7-2 to TRBJ1-1; D is uncertain. Germline V gene lookup returns CDR1 SGHTA and CDR2 FQGNSA. CDR3 length: 14 residues. V dropped 2 bases and J dropped 9 bases, with 16 bases sitting between them. The CDR3 here is CASSLPPPTTKAFF. CDR3 sequence (DNA): TGTGCCAGCAGCTTACCCCCACCGACGACGAAAGCTTTCTTT.

This clonotype was picked up many times. Germline and junction disagree at one end, which may indicate a read error. The chain recombines TRBV7-7 with TRBJ1-4; 8 bases line up with TRBD1. This CDR3 is built from 15 residues. CDR1 and CDR2 from the germline V gene are SSHAT and FNYEAQ (reference sequence). The CDR3 spells CASSPGTGKNEKLFF. CDR3 DNA sequence: TGTGCTAGCAGCCCTGGGACAGGCAAGAATGAAAAACTGTTTTTT.

V and J are TRBV6-6 and TRBJ1-4; D is unresolved. This CDR3 comprises 15 residues. Germline CDR1 reads MNHNY; CDR2 reads SVGAGI (reference sequence). Trimming removed 7 bases from V and 3 bases from J, with 15 bases in between. The CDR3 sequence is CASTNTGRANEKLFF. The CDR3 nucleotides are TGTGCCAGCACTAACACGGGGAGGGCTAATGAAAAACTGTTTTTT.

The chain uses TRBV27 and TRBJ2-7; 8 bases fit TRBD1. The V and J ends lost 5 bases and 2 bases, in that order; junction bases with no gene match: 5. The CDR3 is made up of 14 amino acids. Germline V lookup: CDR1 MNHEY, CDR2 SMNVEV (reference sequence). The CDR3 region is CASSTRTGPYEQYF. The CDR3 DNA reads as TGTGCCAGCAGTACAAGGACAGGGCCCTACGAGCAGTACTTC.

This clonotype has just a few counts. The V and J genes are TRBV7-2 and TRBJ2-5; TRBD2 matches 8 bases. CDR3 length: 17 residues. Losses at the gene ends were 0 bases for V and 4 bases for J; bases not matched to a gene: 10. Germline-derived CDR1 and CDR2 are SGHTA and FQGNSA. CDR3 sequence: CASSLAGAGGVGETQYF. In DNA form, the CDR3 reads TGTGCCAGCAGCTTAGCGGGGGCGGGGGGAGTCGGAGAGACCCAGTACTTC.

The chain is built from TRBV5-1 and TRBJ2-7; 9 nucleotides agree with TRBD2. TRBJ2-5 explains the end of the DNA better; the J call may be wrong. This CDR3 spans 14 amino acids. In germline, CDR1 is SGHRS, CDR2 YFSETQ. CDR3 amino acids: CAGQAGGLGETQYF. Here the CDR3 DNA reads TGCGCCGGTCAAGCGGGGGGACTGGGAGAGACCCAGTACTTC.

V is TRBV6-1 and J is TRBJ2-4, with no clear D. The germline V gene encodes CDR1 MNHNS and CDR2 SASEGT. Deletions cut 7 bases from V and 3 bases from J, with 4 bases between. This CDR3 is built from 11 residues. CDR3 coding DNA: TGTGCCAGCAAGGGCAAAAACATTCAGTACTTC. This gives the protein CASKGKNIQYF.